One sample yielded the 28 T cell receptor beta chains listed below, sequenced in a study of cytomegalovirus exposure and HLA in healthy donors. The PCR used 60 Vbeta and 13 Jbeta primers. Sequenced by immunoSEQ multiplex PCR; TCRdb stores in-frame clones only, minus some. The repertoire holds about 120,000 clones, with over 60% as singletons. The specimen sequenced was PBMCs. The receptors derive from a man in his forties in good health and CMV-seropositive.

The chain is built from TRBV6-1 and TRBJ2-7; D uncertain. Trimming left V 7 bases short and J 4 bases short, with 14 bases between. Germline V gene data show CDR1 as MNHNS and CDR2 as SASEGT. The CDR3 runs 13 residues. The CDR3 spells CASTLDVGYEQYF. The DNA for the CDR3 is TGTGCCAGCACCCTAGACGTTGGTTACGAGCAGTACTTC.

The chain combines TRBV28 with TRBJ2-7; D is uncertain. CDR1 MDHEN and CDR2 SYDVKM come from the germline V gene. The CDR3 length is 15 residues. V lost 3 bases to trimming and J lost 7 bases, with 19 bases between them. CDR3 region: CASSFRQATSREQYF. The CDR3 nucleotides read TGTGCCAGCAGTTTTAGGCAGGCGACCTCTCGGGAGCAGTACTTC.

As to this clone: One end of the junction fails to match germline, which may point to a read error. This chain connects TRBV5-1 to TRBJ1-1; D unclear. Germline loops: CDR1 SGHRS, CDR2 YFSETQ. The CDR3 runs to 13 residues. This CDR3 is CAGSGGRNTEAFF. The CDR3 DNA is TGCGCCGGCAGCGGAGGGAGAAACACTGAAGCTTTCTTT.

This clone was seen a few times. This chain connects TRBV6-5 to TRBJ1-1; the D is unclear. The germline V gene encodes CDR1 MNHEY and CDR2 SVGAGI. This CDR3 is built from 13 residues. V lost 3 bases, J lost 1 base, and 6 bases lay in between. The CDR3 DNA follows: TGTGCCAGCAGTTATCGACAGAACACTGAAGCTTTCTTT. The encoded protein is CASSYRQNTEAFF.

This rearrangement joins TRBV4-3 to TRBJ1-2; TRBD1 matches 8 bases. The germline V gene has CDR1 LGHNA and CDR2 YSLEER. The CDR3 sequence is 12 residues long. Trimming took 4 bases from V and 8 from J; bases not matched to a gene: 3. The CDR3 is CASSLGQAGYTF. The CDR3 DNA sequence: TGCGCCAGCAGCCTGGGACAGGCCGGCTACACCTTC.

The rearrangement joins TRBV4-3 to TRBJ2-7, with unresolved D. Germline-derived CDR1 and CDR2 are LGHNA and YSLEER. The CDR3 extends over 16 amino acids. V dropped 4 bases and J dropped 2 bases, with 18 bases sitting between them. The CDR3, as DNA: TGCGCCAGCAGCCCCAGCGCGCTCGGGTCCCCCTACGAGCAGTACTTC. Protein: CASSPSALGSPYEQYF.

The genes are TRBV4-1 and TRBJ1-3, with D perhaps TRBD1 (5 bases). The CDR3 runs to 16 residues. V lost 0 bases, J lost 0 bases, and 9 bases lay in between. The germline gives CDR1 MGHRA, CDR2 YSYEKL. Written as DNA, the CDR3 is TGCGCCAGCAGCCAAGAGGCAGACAGCTCTGGAAACACCATATATTTT. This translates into CASSQEADSSGNTIYF.

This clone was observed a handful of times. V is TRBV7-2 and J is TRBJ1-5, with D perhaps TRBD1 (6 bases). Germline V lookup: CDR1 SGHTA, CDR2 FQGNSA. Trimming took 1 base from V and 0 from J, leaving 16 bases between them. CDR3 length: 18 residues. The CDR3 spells CASSLGPGAVYSNQPQHF. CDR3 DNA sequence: TGTGCCAGCAGCTTAGGCCCAGGGGCGGTGTATAGCAATCAGCCCCAGCATTTT.

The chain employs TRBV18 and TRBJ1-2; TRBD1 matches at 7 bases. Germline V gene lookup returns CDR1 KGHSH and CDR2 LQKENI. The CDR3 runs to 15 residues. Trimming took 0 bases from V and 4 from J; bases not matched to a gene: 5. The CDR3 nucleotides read TGTGCCAGCTCACCACCCACGACAGGGACCTATGGCTACACCTTC. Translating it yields CASSPPTTGTYGYTF.

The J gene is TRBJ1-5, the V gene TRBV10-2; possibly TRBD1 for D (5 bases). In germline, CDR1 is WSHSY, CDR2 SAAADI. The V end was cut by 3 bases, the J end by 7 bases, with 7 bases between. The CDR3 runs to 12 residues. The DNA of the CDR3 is TGCGCCAGCAGTGAATGGGGCCAGCCCCAGCATTTT. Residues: CASSEWGQPQHF.

The chain's CDR3 is CASSSGPGGANEQFF. As DNA, the CDR3 is TGTGCCAGCAGCTCCGGGCCCGGGGGGGCCAATGAGCAGTTCTTC. The chain combines TRBV5-4 with TRBJ2-1; TRBD2 matches at 8 bases. The CDR3 has 15 residues. Per the germline V gene, CDR1 is SGHNT and CDR2 is YYREEE (reference sequence). Trimming at V came to 3 bases and at J to 6 bases, leaving 8 bases not matched to a gene. Full variable domain (rest looked up from reference TRBV5-4 and TRBJ2-1): ETGVTQSPTHLIKTRGQQVTLRCSSQSGHNTVSWYQQALGQGPQFIFQYYREEENGRGNFPPRFSGLQFPNYSSELNVNALELDDSALYLCASSSGPGGANEQFFGPGTRLTVL.

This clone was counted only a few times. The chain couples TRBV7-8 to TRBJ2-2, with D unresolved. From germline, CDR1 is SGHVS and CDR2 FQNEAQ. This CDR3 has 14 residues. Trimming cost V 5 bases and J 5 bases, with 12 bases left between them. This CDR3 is CASSTRTETGELFF. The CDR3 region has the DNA TGTGCCAGCAGCACCCGAACAGAGACCGGGGAGCTGTTTTTT.

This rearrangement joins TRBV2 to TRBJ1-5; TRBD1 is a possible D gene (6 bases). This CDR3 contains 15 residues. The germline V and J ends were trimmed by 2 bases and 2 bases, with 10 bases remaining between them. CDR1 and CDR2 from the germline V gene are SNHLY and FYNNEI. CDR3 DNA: TGTGCCAGCAGTGAACAGGGGCACGGCAATCAGCCCCAGCATTTT. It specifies CASSEQGHGNQPQHF.

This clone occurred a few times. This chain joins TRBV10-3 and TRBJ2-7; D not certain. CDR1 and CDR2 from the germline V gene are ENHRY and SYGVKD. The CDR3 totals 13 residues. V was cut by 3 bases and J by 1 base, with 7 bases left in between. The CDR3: CAISDVFSYEQYF. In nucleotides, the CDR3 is TGTGCCATCAGTGACGTCTTTTCCTACGAGCAGTACTTC.

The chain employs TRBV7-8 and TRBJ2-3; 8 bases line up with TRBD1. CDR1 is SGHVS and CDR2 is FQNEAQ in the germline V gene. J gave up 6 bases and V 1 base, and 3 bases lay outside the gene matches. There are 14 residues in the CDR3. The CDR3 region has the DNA TGTGCCAGCAGCTTAGGGACAGGGTATGATACGCAGTATTTT. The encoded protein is CASSLGTGYDTQYF.

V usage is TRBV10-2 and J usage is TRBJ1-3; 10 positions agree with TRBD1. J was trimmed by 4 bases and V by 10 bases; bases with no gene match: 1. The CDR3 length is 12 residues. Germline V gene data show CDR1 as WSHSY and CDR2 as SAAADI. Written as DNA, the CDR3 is TGCGCCACGGGACAGGGGGGAAACACCATATATTTT. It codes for CATGQGGNTIYF.

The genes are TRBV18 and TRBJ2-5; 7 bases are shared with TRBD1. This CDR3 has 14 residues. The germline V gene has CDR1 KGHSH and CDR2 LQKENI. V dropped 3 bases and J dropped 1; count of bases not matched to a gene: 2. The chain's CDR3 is CASSPRQGQETQYF. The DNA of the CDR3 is TGTGCCAGCTCACCGCGACAGGGCCAAGAGACCCAGTACTTC.

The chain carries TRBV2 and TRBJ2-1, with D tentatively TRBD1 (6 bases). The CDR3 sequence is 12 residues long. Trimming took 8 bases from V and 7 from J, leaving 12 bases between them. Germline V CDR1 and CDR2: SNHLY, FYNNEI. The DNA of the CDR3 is TGTGCCAGCGTACAGGGTCGGAATGAGCAGTTCTTC. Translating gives CASVQGRNEQFF.

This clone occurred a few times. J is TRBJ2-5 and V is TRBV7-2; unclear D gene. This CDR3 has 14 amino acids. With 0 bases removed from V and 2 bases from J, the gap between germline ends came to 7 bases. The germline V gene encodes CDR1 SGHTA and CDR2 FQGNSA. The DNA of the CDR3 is TGTGCCAGCAGCTTAGCGGGCAAGCAAGAGACCCAGTACTTC. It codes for CASSLAGKQETQYF.

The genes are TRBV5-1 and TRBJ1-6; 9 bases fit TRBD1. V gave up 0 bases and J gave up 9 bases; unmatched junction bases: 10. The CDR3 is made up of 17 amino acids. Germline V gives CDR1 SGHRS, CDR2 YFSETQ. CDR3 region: CASSLDGLGQGPSPLHF. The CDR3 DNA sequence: TGCGCCAGCAGCTTGGATGGTTTGGGACAGGGACCTTCACCCCTCCACTTT.

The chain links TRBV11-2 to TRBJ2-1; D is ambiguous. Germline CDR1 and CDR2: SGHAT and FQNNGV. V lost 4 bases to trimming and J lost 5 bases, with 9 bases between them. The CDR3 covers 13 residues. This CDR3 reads CASSSGPDNEQFF. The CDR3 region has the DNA TGTGCCAGCAGCTCGGGTCCCGACAATGAGCAGTTCTTC. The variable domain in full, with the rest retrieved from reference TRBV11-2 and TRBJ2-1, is EAGVAQSPRYKIIEKRQSVAFWCNPISGHATLYWYQQILGQGPKLLIQFQNNGVVDDSQLPKDRFSAERLKGVDSTLKIQPAKLEDSAVYLCASSSGPDNEQFFGPGTRLTVL.

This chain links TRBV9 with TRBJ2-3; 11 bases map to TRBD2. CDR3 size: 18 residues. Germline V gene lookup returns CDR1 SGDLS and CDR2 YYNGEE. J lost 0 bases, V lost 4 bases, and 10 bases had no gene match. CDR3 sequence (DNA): TGTGCCAGCAGCCCCGGGACTAGCGGAGGTTTCAGCACAGATACGCAGTATTTT. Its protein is CASSPGTSGGFSTDTQYF.

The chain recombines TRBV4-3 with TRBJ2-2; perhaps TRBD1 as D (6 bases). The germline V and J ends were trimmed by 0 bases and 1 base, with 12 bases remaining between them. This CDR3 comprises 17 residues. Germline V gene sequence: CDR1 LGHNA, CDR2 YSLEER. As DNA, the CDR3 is TGCGCCAGCAGCCAAGATCTGGGCAGGGGGAACACCGGGGAGCTGTTTTTT. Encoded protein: CASSQDLGRGNTGELFF.

The CDR3 nucleotides read TGCAGTGCCGATACTGACAGGGTCGGCTATGGCTACACCTTC. This translates into CSADTDRVGYGYTF. The chain uses TRBV29-1 and TRBJ1-2, with 7 bases lining up with TRBD1. The CDR3 loop spans 14 amino acids. Germline V lookup: CDR1 SQVTM, CDR2 ANQGSEA.

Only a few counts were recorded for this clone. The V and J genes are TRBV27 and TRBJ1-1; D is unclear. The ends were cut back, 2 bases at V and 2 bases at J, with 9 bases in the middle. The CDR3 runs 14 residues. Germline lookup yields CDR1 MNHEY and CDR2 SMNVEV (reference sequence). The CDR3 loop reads CASSLIEGNTEAFF. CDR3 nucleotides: TGTGCCAGCAGTTTAATTGAGGGCAACACTGAAGCTTTCTTT.

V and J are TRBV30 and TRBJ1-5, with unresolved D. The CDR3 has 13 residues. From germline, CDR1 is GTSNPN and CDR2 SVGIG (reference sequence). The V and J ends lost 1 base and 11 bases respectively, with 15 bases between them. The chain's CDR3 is CAWSATMGGAQHF. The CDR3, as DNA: TGTGCCTGGAGTGCTACGATGGGAGGCGCCCAGCATTTT.

The CDR3 nucleotides read TGCGCCAGCAGCCAAGATAGCGGGGGGGAAAACTACGAGCAGTACTTC. Protein: CASSQDSGGENYEQYF. This chain uses TRBV4-1 with TRBJ2-7, with 11 bases matching TRBD2. The CDR3 loop spans 16 amino acids. V was pared by 0 bases and J by 3 bases, with 4 bases of the junction left unmatched. The germline V gene encodes CDR1 MGHRA and CDR2 YSYEKL.

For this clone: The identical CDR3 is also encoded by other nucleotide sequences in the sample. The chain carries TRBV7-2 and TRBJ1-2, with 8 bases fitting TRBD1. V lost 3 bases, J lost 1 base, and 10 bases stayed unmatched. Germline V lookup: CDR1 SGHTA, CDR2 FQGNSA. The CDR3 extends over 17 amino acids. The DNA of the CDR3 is TGTGCCAGCAGCTTCACCAGGGGGCGAACGGGTAACTATGGCTACACCTTC. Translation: CASSFTRGRTGNYGYTF. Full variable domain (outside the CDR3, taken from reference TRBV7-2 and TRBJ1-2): GAGVSQSPSNKVTEKGKDVELRCDPISGHTALYWYRQSLGQGLEFLIYFQGNSAPDKSGLPSDRFSAERTGGSVSTLTIQRTQQEDSAVYLCASSFTRGRTGNYGYTFGSGTRLTVV.